Below, 8 T cell receptor beta chains from the same sample are listed, as sequenced in a study of shared clonotypes between healthy human individuals (TCRdb year 2020). CD8 naive samples consisted of CD45RO-negative cells that were positively selected for CCR7, yielding a CD45RA+CCR7+ population without TemRA cells. Libraries were prepared through the immunoSEQ multiplex PCR assay. As stored in TCRdb, this immuneACCESS dataset retains in-frame rearrangements with V and J assigned. A fraction of the clones does not appear; measured against another copy, unresolved V genes explain less than half of the discrepancy, and the remainder lacks a known reason. Counted in this sample were around 1.9 million clones; about 93% of them appeared once. The ten largest account for roughly 1.8% of the sample. Material: naive CD8+ T cells from PBMCs. This specimen's cell subset or site label, per the study, means: CD45RA+CCR7+. The receptor set was obtained from a man in his late teens or twenties in good health. Some clones in this sample may be carry-over from other donors' samples.

Comments on this clone: Distinct nucleotide sequences in the sample also encode this CDR3. The J gene is TRBJ2-1, the V gene TRBV28; unclear D gene. V was clipped by 2 bases and J by 5 bases, with 4 bases between them. Germline V gives CDR1 MDHEN, CDR2 SYDVKM. The length of the CDR3 is 12 residues. The CDR3 DNA sequence: TGTGCCAGCAGTTTACCGGACAATGAGCAGTTCTTC. It specifies CASSLPDNEQFF.

The chain links TRBV27 to TRBJ2-1; 7 bases align to TRBD1. Germline CDR1 reads MNHEY; CDR2 reads SMNVEV (reference sequence). This CDR3 is built from 17 residues. V was pared by 4 bases and J by 8 bases, with 17 bases of the junction left unmatched. Here the CDR3 reads CASSSPRQGSIFHEQFF. The CDR3, as DNA: TGTGCCAGCAGTTCCCCGAGACAGGGTTCTATCTTCCATGAGCAGTTCTTC.

The chain combines TRBV6-5 with TRBJ2-7; maybe TRBD2 (5 bases). Per germline, CDR1 MNHEY and CDR2 SVGAGI. This CDR3 has 14 amino acids. Trimming took 0 bases from V and 4 from J, leaving 10 bases between them. CDR3 in DNA: TGTGCCAGCAGTTACTCAGCGGTGGGGTACGAGCAGTACTTC. Protein product: CASSYSAVGYEQYF.

In DNA form, the CDR3 reads TGTGCCAGCAGTAATAGACTAGCGGGAGGGGAGACCCAGTACTTC. Its translation: CASSNRLAGGETQYF. The V call is TRBV6-1, the J call TRBJ2-5; 14 nucleotides agree with TRBD2. This CDR3 region has 15 residues. With 5 bases clipped from V and 5 bases from J, the junction kept 4 bases outside the gene matches. CDR1 and CDR2 from the germline V gene are MNHNS and SASEGT.

The rearrangement uses TRBV19 and TRBJ1-1, with D unclear. The ends were cut back, 1 base at V and 7 bases at J, with 4 bases in the middle. This CDR3 comprises 11 residues. Per the germline V gene, CDR1 is LNHDA and CDR2 is SQIVND (reference sequence). The CDR3 sequence is CASSIGIEAFF. The CDR3 DNA sequence: TGTGCCAGTAGTATAGGGATTGAAGCTTTCTTT.

This clone appeared a single time. The chain carries TRBV10-2 and TRBJ2-5, with TRBD1 matching over 9 bases. The germline V gene encodes CDR1 WSHSY and CDR2 SAAADI. Trimming cost V 6 bases and J 3 bases; bases outside gene matches: 5. The CDR3 runs to 14 residues. The CDR3 region is CASRRTGAEETQYF. As DNA, the CDR3 is TGCGCCAGCAGGAGGACAGGGGCGGAAGAGACCCAGTACTTC.

The V gene is TRBV5-5, the J gene TRBJ2-7; D remains ambiguous. Germline V gene data show CDR1 as SGHKS and CDR2 as YYEKEE (reference sequence). This CDR3 is 18 amino acids long. V was cut by 4 bases and J by 0 bases, with 23 bases left in between. DNA for the CDR3: TGTGCCAGCAGCACATCTACGAAGGAGTTACCCAGCTCCTACGAGCAGTACTTC. This translates into CASSTSTKELPSSYEQYF.

V is TRBV7-9 and J is TRBJ2-5; the D gene is possibly TRBD2 (6 bases). The end of the DNA fits TRBJ2-7 better, so the J call may be wrong. CDR1 is SEHNR and CDR2 is FQNEAQ in the germline V gene (reference sequence). CDR3 length: 13 amino acids. This CDR3 reads CASSVGLHYEQYF. CDR3 DNA sequence: TGTGCCAGCAGCGTGGGACTTCACTACGAGCAGTACTTC.